This entry is about one T cell receptor beta chain. This entry comes from a study of cytotoxic CD8 clonotypes in ibrutinib-treated CLL. There are 12 residues in the CDR3. Germline CDR1 LNHDA, CDR2 SQIVND (reference sequence). With 5 bases removed from V and 6 bases from J, the gap between germline ends came to 9 bases. TCRdb keeps only in-frame clones here, not all; method: immunoSEQ multiplex PCR. This table has tens of thousands of clones, approximately 45% appearing once. This sequence was found in a human donor with chronic lymphocytic leukemia. The chain links TRBV19 to TRBJ2-3; D remains ambiguous. Material: PBMCs, obtained before ibrutinib treatment. The CDR3 spells CASSLRRDTQYF. DNA for the CDR3: TGTGCCAGTAGTCTACGCAGGGATACGCAGTATTTT. The full variable domain, rest sourced from reference TRBV19 and TRBJ2-3, is DGGITQSPKYLFRKEGQNVTLSCEQNLNHDAMYWYRQDPGQGLRLIYYSQIVNDFQKGDIAEGYSVSREKKESFPLTVTSAQKNPTAFYLCASSLRRDTQYFGPGTRLTVL.